These 12 T cell receptor beta chains were all obtained from the same sample, sequenced in a study of T cell responses to AZD1222 COVID-19 vaccine. Assay used: immunoSEQ multiplex PCR; TCRdb lists only in-frame clones, some missing. The table lists about 150,000 clones, about 90% of them singletons. Material: peripheral blood, obtained 28 days after the second AZD1222 dose. Receptor source: an adult who received the AZD1222 COVID-19 vaccine.

This clone came up a few times. V usage is TRBV11-1 and J usage is TRBJ2-7, with D tentatively TRBD2 (6 bases). V was cut by 4 bases and J by 5 bases, with 9 bases left in between. The CDR3 extends over 12 amino acids. The V gene's germline CDR1 is SGHAT and CDR2 FQDESV (reference sequence). The CDR3, as DNA: TGTGCCAGCAGCTCGGGGGTAAACGAGCAGTACTTC. Translated: CASSSGVNEQYF.

V gene TRBV7-3 combines with J gene TRBJ2-3; possibly TRBD1 for D (5 bases). The V gene's germline CDR1 is SGHTA and CDR2 FQGTGA. The CDR3 consists of 14 residues. Trimming shortened V by 5 bases and J by 4 bases, and 13 bases separated the two germline ends. The CDR3 region is CASSQFRAADTQYF. The CDR3 nucleotides read TGTGCCAGCAGCCAATTCAGGGCTGCAGATACGCAGTATTTT.

The chain employs TRBV19 and TRBJ1-4; D possibly corresponds to TRBD1 (6 bases). CDR3 length: 15 residues. Germline CDR1 reads LNHDA; CDR2 reads SQIVND (reference sequence). V was trimmed by 6 bases and J by 5 bases, leaving 16 bases between them. The CDR3, as DNA: TGTGCCAGTAGCCCTCGGAGAGGGGGAAATGAAAAACTGTTTTTT. Its protein product is CASSPRRGGNEKLFF.

The V and J genes are TRBV14 and TRBJ2-3; TRBD2 might be the D (6 bases). V gave up 3 bases and J gave up 0 bases, with 7 bases separating them. CDR3 length: 14 residues. Germline assignment: CDR1 SGHDN and CDR2 FVKESK. DNA for the CDR3: TGTGCCAGCAGCCAGGGACTTAGCACAGATACGCAGTATTTT. Translating it yields CASSQGLSTDTQYF.

The chain joins TRBV9 to TRBJ2-1, with D perhaps matching TRBD1 or TRBD2 (5 bases each). Germline-derived CDR1 and CDR2 are SGDLS and YYNGEE. V shed 4 bases and J shed 3 bases, with 14 bases lying between them. This CDR3 comprises 15 residues. The CDR3 here is CASSPGTAVYNEQFF. Here the CDR3 DNA reads TGTGCCAGCAGCCCCGGGACCGCGGTCTACAATGAGCAGTTCTTC.

CDR3 DNA: TGCGCCAGCAGGGAAAACACCGGGGAGCTGTTTTTT. It is translated as CASRENTGELFF. V gene TRBV10-1 combines with J gene TRBJ2-2; no clear D. Trimming left V 6 bases short and J 2 bases short, with 4 bases between. Germline assignment: CDR1 WNHNN and CDR2 SYGVQD (reference sequence). This CDR3 has 12 amino acids.

This chain connects TRBV7-9 to TRBJ2-5, with 8 nucleotides matching TRBD1. The CDR3 is 16 residues long. V dropped 5 bases and J dropped 5; count of bases not matched to a gene: 13. Germline CDR1 SEHNR, CDR2 FQNEAQ (reference sequence). The chain's CDR3 is CASSRLRAGGAETQYF. CDR3 nucleotides: TGTGCCAGCAGCCGCCTTAGGGCAGGGGGCGCGGAGACCCAGTACTTC.

In its sample, this clone was seen once. This chain uses TRBV24-1 with TRBJ2-1, with 8 bases aligning to TRBD2. Germline assignment: CDR1 KGHDR and CDR2 SFDVKD. The J segment lost 2 bases and the V segment lost 1 base, leaving 3 bases of the junction unmatched. The CDR3 extends over 16 amino acids. The CDR3 nucleotides are TGTGCCACCAGTGATTTTAGCGGGATCCCCTACAATGAGCAGTTCTTC. It yields the protein CATSDFSGIPYNEQFF.

J is TRBJ2-7 and V is TRBV27; D unresolved. The length of the CDR3 is 13 residues. V was trimmed by 5 bases and J by 3 bases, leaving 11 bases between them. CDR1 is MNHEY, CDR2 SMNVEV, per germline (reference sequence). The CDR3 bases are TGTGCCAGCAGTGCGACATTTCTCTACGAGCAGTACTTC. Protein product: CASSATFLYEQYF.

This clone has a single count. The chain uses TRBV30 and TRBJ2-5, with 8 bases matching TRBD2. From germline, CDR1 is GTSNPN and CDR2 SVGIG (reference sequence). This CDR3 is 13 amino acids long. The V gene end was trimmed by 0 bases and the J gene end by 4 bases; junction bases not matched to a gene: 1. CDR3 in DNA: TGTGCCTGGAGTGTCCTAGCGGGAGAGACCCAGTACTTC. This encodes CAWSVLAGETQYF.

A few counts support this clone. This rearrangement joins TRBV28 to TRBJ2-7; TRBD1 matches 9 bases. The CDR3 totals 16 residues. V lost 4 bases to trimming and J lost 4 bases; unmatched junction nucleotides: 11. Germline CDR1 reads MDHEN; CDR2 reads SYDVKM. The CDR3 spells CASSYFQGTGSYEQYF. CDR3 nucleotides: TGTGCCAGCAGTTATTTTCAGGGGACAGGGTCTTACGAGCAGTACTTC. Looking up the rest from reference TRBV28 and TRBJ2-7 gives the full variable domain: DVKVTQSSRYLVKRTGEKVFLECVQDMDHENMFWYRQDPGLGLRLIYFSYDVKMKEKGDIPEGYSVSREKKERFSLILESASTNQTSMYLCASSYFQGTGSYEQYFGPGTRLTVT.

The chain couples TRBV6-5 to TRBJ2-7; the D gene is possibly TRBD2 (6 bases). Germline CDR1 and CDR2: MNHEY and SVGAGI. This CDR3 is built from 13 residues. V was shortened by 5 bases and J by 4 bases, with 12 bases between the two germline ends. The CDR3 sequence is CASSTERVYEQYF. The CDR3 DNA is TGTGCCAGCAGTACGGAGCGGGTTTACGAGCAGTACTTC.